This entry features one TCR beta chain sequence. Its specificity is unknown. This table comes from immunoSEQ multiplex PCR, and its TCRdb copy is limited to in-frame clones, with some not included. The data hold about 140,000 clones, with around 90% observed a single time. CDR3 length: 16 residues. The V gene's germline CDR1 is SGHTA and CDR2 FQGNSA. V shed 4 bases and J shed 2 bases, with 18 bases lying between them. This record belongs to a study of T cell responses to AZD1222 COVID-19 vaccine. Study-level information: Pooled together were second doses at about 4 or about 12 weeks.

Findings and limits, study-wide: It was only a handful of AZD1222 recipients who were seropositive at baseline. Dominant CD4 TCR responses targeted spike regions 160-218 and 743-854. Clonal diversity may have been underestimated, and the donors were mostly white British, with more females than males.

The V and J genes are TRBV7-2 and TRBJ2-7; D possibly corresponds to TRBD2 (6 bases). Here the sequenced sample was peripheral blood, taken on day 0 of AZD1222 vaccination. The TCR originated in an adult in good health. The CDR3 protein is CASSSGPGEKPYEQYF. The DNA for the CDR3 is TGTGCCAGCAGCTCAGGACCGGGAGAAAAGCCCTACGAGCAGTACTTC. Drawing the rest from reference TRBV7-2 and TRBJ2-7, the complete variable domain is GAGVSQSPSNKVTEKGKDVELRCDPISGHTALYWYRQSLGQGLEFLIYFQGNSAPDKSGLPSDRFSAERTGGSVSTLTIQRTQQEDSAVYLCASSSGPGEKPYEQYFGPGTRLTVT.